This is a list of T cell receptor beta chains from one sample in a study of blood T cell repertoires in COVID-19. The data were produced by immunoSEQ multiplex PCR, yet TCRdb's version contains in-frame clones alone and is incomplete. The table lists 400,000 to 500,000 clones, more than 70% of them singletons. Specimen: PBMCs or T cells enriched from blood (not recorded which). The source is a woman younger than 30 who had been exposed to COVID-19. Each CDR3 is given with its conserved first and last residue. The order of the fields is CDR3 length, V gene, clone size, J gene, D gene, CDR3 protein, CDR3 DNA. A D gene is named only where the DNA matches it firmly. Clone size is stated in some rows and not others, as once, few, many or a class when expanded.

>13|TRBV14|NA|TRBJ2-5|TRBD1
CASSQGQGETQYF
TGTGCCAGCAGCCAAGGACAGGGAGAGACCCAGTACTTC
>14|TRBV2|NA|TRBJ2-1|TRBD2
CASSPLGGVDEQFF
TGTGCCAGCAGCCCCCTGGGGGGGGTCGATGAGCAGTTCTTC
>14|TRBV6-2/TRBV6-3|NA|TRBJ1-5|NA
CASSWGEGLQPQHF
TGTGCCAGCAGTTGGGGGGAGGGCCTACAGCCCCAGCATTTT
>16|TRBV11-2|NA|TRBJ1-2|TRBD1
CASSSPSGTGFRDYTF
TGTGCCAGCAGCTCCCCCTCCGGGACAGGGTTTCGGGACTACACCTTC
>16|TRBV9|NA|TRBJ1-5|TRBD1
CASSEGTGRTNQPQHF
TGTGCCAGCAGCGAGGGGACAGGGCGTACCAATCAGCCCCAGCATTTT
>15|TRBV19|few|TRBJ2-7|TRBD1
CASSISGTARYEQYF
TGTGCCAGTAGTATATCCGGGACAGCGAGATACGAGCAGTACTTC
>16|TRBV19|NA|TRBJ2-4|TRBD2
CASSTRTSGGPNIQYF
TGTGCCAGTAGTACCCGGACTAGCGGGGGGCCAAACATTCAGTACTTC
>16|TRBV7-8|NA|TRBJ2-2|NA
CASSLYRVANTGELFF
TGTGCCAGCAGCTTATACAGGGTGGCGAACACCGGGGAGCTGTTTTTT
>13|TRBV9|NA|TRBJ2-3|NA
CASSRGGTDTQYF
TGTGCCAGCAGCAGGGGGGGAACAGATACGCAGTATTTT
>13|TRBV5-6|NA|TRBJ1-1|NA
CASSHLSNTEAFF
TGTGCCAGCAGCCACTTGAGTAACACTGAAGCTTTCTTT
>11|TRBV7-9|NA|TRBJ1-4|NA
CASSGREKLFF
TGTGCCAGCAGTGGGAGGGAAAAACTGTTTTTT
>13|TRBV5-6|NA|TRBJ1-2|NA
CASSSPGGYGYTF
TGTGCCAGCAGCTCCCCTGGAGGTTATGGCTACACCTTC
>12|TRBV5-1|NA|TRBJ2-5|NA
CASSSSQETQYF
TGCGCCAGCAGCTCCTCCCAAGAGACCCAGTACTTC
>14|TRBV3-1/TRBV3-2|NA|TRBJ2-5|TRBD2
CASRQAGGEETQYF
TGTGCCAGCAGACAAGCGGGGGGGGAAGAGACCCAGTACTTC
>15|TRBV3-1/TRBV3-2|NA|TRBJ1-1|TRBD1
CASSPPTGVGTEAFF
TGTGCCAGCAGCCCACCGACAGGGGTCGGCACTGAAGCTTTCTTT
>13|TRBV9|NA|TRBJ1-1|NA
CASSQAGNTEAFF
TGTGCCAGCAGCCAAGCAGGGAACACTGAAGCTTTCTTT
>15|TRBV6-5|NA|TRBJ1-1|TRBD1
CASSYSFTGGTEAFF
TGTGCCAGCAGTTACTCCTTCACAGGGGGGACTGAAGCTTTCTTT
>15|TRBV28|NA|TRBJ1-1|NA
CASSFHRTGDTEAFF
TGTGCCAGCAGTTTCCACCGAACGGGGGACACTGAAGCTTTCTTT
>16|TRBV4-3|NA|TRBJ1-2|NA
CASSQDGSGGDYGYTF
TGCGCCAGCAGCCAAGATGGGTCGGGGGGCGACTATGGCTACACCTTC
>16|TRBV10-1|NA|TRBJ2-3|TRBD1
CASSSRDRGGADTQYF
TGCGCCAGCAGTAGCCGGGACAGGGGGGGCGCAGATACGCAGTATTTT
>16|TRBV5-1|NA|TRBJ1-4|NA
CASSLRGGSTNEKLFF
TGCGCCAGCAGCTTACGGGGGGGCTCGACTAATGAAAAACTGTTTTTT
>16|TRBV4-3|NA|TRBJ2-3|NA
CASSQDWGGRTDTQYF
TGCGCCAGCAGCCAAGATTGGGGGGGCCGGACAGATACGCAGTATTTT
>14|TRBV5-1|NA|TRBJ1-5|NA
CASSPGEGVLPQHF
TGCGCCAGCAGCCCTGGAGAGGGGGTGCTGCCCCAGCATTTT
>13|TRBV7-2|NA|TRBJ1-2|TRBD1
CASSLGTGYGYTF
TGTGCCAGCAGCTTAGGGACAGGGTATGGCTACACCTTC
>15|TRBV5-8|NA|TRBJ1-1|NA
CASSPWGGMNTEAFF
TGTGCCAGCAGCCCATGGGGGGGGATGAACACTGAAGCTTTCTTT
>20|TRBV4-2|NA|TRBJ2-1|TRBD2
CASSQDSGTSGGEIYNEQFF
TGTGCCAGCAGCCAAGACTCCGGGACTAGCGGGGGGGAAATCTACAATGAGCAGTTCTTC
>14|TRBV7-2|NA|TRBJ1-6|NA
CASSVSSGNSPLHF
TGTGCCAGCAGCGTGAGCTCAGGGAATTCACCCCTCCACTTT
>13|TRBV7-9|NA|TRBJ2-7|TRBD1
CASNPGTGYEQYF
TGTGCCAGCAACCCCGGGACAGGGTATGAGCAGTACTTC
>14|TRBV27|NA|TRBJ1-1|NA
CASSLRRAATEAFF
TGTGCCAGCAGTTTGAGGAGGGCCGCCACTGAAGCTTTCTTT
>14|TRBV7-3|NA|TRBJ1-6|TRBD1
CASSSRQGNSPLHF
TGTGCCAGCAGCTCAAGACAGGGGAATTCACCCCTCCACTTT
>14|TRBV18|NA|TRBJ2-1|TRBD2
CASSLSGGNNEQFF
TGTGCCAGCTCACTTAGCGGGGGAAACAATGAGCAGTTCTTC
>13|TRBV29-1|NA|TRBJ1-6|NA
CSVAQGNNSPLHF
TGCAGCGTTGCACAGGGTAATAATTCACCCCTCCACTTT
>19|TRBV4-2|NA|TRBJ2-3|TRBD2
CASSQVAGGLSTSTDTQYF
TGTGCCAGCAGCCAGGTAGCGGGGGGGCTCTCCACTAGCACAGATACGCAGTATTTT
>16|TRBV4-3|NA|TRBJ2-1|TRBD2
CASSWFSGGAYNEQFF
TGCGCCAGCAGCTGGTTTAGCGGGGGGGCGTACAATGAGCAGTTCTTC
>11|TRBV28|once|TRBJ1-2|NA
CASSPLGQHTF
TGTGCCAGCAGTCCTCTAGGACAGCACACCTTC
>15|TRBV3-1/TRBV3-2|NA|TRBJ2-3|TRBD2
CASSTHGGGTDTQYF
TGTGCCAGCAGCACCCACGGGGGGGGAACAGATACGCAGTATTTT
>12|TRBV19|NA|TRBJ1-5|NA
CATRGGNQPQHF
TGTGCCACCAGGGGAGGGAATCAGCCCCAGCATTTT
>16|TRBV5-6|NA|TRBJ1-5|TRBD1
CASSLFGTGRNQPQHF
TGTGCCAGCAGCTTGTTTGGGACAGGGAGGAATCAGCCCCAGCATTTT
>13|TRBV11-2|NA|TRBJ1-1|NA
CASSLRTVTEAFF
TGTGCCAGCAGCTTAAGGACAGTCACTGAAGCTTTCTTT